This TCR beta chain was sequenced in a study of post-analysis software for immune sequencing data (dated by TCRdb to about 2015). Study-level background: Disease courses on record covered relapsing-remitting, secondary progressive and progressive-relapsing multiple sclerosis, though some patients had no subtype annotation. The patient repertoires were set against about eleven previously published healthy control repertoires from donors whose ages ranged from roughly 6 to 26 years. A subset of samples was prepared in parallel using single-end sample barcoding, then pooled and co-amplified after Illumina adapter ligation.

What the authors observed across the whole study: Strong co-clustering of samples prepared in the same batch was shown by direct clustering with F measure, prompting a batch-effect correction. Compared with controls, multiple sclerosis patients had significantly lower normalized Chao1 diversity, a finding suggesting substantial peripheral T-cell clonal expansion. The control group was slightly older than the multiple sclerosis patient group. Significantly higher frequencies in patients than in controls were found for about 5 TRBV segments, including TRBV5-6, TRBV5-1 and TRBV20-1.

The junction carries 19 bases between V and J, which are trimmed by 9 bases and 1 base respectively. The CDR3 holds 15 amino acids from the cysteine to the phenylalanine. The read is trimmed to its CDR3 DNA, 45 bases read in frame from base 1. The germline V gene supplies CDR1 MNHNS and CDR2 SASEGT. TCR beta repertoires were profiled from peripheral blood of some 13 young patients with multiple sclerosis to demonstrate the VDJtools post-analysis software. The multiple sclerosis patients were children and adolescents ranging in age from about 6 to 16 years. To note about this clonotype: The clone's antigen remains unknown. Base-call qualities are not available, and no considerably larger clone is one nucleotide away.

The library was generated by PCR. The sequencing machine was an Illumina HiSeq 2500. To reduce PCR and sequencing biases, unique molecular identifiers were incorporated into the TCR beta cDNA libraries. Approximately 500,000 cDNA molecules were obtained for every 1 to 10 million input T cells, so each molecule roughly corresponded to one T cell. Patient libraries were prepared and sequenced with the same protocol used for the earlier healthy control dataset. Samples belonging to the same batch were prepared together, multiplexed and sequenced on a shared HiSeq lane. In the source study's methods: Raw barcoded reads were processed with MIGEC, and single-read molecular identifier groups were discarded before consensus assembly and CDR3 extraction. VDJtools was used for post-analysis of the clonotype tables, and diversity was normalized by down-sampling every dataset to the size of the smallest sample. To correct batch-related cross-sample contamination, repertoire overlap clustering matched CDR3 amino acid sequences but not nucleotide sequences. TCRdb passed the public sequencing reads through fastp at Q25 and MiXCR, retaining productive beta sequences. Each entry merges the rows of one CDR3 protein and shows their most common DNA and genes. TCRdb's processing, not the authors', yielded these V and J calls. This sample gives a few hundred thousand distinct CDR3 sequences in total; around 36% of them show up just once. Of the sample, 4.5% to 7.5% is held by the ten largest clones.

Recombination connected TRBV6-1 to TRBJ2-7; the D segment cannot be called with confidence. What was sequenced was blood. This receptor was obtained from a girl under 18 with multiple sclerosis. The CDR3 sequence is CASAWETARSYEQYF. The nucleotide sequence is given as TGTGCCAGTGCCTGGGAAACAGCCAGATCCTACGAGCAGTACTTC.